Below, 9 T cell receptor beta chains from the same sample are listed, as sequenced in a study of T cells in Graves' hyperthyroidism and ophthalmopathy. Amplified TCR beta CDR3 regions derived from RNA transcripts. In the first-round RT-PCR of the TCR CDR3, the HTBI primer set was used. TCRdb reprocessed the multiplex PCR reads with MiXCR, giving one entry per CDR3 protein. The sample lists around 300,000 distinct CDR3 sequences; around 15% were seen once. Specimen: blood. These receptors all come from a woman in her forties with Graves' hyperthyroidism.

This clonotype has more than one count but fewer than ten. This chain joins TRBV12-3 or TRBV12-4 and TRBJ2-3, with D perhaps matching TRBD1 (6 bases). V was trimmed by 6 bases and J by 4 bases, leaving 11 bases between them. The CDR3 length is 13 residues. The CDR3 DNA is TGTGCCAGCAGCTGGGGGCCGGCAGATACGCAGTATTTT. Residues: CASSWGPADTQYF.

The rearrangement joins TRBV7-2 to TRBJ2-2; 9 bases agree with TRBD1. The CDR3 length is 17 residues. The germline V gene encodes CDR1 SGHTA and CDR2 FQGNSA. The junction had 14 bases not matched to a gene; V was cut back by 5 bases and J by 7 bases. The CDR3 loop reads CASSPPGTGRLGGELFF. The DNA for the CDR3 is TGTGCCAGCAGCCCACCCGGGACAGGGCGCCTTGGCGGGGAGCTGTTTTTT.

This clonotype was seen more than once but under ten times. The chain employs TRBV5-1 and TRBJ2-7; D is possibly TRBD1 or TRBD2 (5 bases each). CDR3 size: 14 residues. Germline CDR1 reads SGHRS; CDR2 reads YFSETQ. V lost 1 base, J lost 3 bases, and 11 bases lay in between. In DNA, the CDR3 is TGCGCCAGCAGCTTGCTTCAGGGAGACTACGAGCAGTACTTC. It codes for CASSLLQGDYEQYF. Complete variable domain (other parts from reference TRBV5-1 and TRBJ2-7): KAGVTQTPRYLIKTRGQQVTLSCSPISGHRSVSWYQQTPGQGLQFLFEYFSETQRNKGNFPGRFSGRQFSNSRSEMNVSTLELGDSALYLCASSLLQGDYEQYFGPGTRLTVT.

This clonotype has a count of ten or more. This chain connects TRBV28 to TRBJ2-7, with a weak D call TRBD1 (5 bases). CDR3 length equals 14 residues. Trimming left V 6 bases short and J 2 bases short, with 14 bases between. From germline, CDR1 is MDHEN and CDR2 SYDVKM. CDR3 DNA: TGTGCCAGCAGCGAAAGGGGTAAGACCTACGAGCAGTACTTC. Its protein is CASSERGKTYEQYF.

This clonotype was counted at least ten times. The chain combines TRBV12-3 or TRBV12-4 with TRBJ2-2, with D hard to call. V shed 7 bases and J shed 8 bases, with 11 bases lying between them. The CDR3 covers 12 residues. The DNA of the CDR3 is TGTGCCAGCACCATAGGCGGTGGGGAGCTGTTTTTT. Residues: CASTIGGGELFF.

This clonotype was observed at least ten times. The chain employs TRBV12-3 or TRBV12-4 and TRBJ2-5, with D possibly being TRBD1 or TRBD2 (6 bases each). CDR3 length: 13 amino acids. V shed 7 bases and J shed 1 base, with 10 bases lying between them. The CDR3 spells CASKGGPQETQYF. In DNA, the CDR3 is TGTGCCAGCAAGGGGGGACCCCAAGAGACCCAGTACTTC.

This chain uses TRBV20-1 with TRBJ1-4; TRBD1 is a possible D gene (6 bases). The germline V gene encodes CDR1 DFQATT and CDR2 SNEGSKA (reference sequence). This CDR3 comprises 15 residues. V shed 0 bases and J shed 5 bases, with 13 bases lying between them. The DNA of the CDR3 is TGCAGTGCTAGAGAGCTTGGGACACCGAATGAAAAACTGTTTTTT. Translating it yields CSARELGTPNEKLFF.

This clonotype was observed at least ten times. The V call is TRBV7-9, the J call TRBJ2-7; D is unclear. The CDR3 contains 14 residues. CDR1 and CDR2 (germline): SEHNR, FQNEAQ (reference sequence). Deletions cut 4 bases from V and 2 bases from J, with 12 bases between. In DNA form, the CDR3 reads TGTGCCAGCAGCTCGGACCCGACTCCCTACGAGCAGTACTTC. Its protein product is CASSSDPTPYEQYF.

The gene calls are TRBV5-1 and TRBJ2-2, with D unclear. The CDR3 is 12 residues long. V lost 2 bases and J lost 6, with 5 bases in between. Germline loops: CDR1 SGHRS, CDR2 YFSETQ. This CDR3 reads CASSFSAGELFF. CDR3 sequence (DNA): TGCGCCAGCAGCTTTTCCGCCGGGGAGCTGTTTTTT. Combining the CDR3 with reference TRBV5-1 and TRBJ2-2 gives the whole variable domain KAGVTQTPRYLIKTRGQQVTLSCSPISGHRSVSWYQQTPGQGLQFLFEYFSETQRNKGNFPGRFSGRQFSNSRSEMNVSTLELGDSALYLCASSFSAGELFFGEGSRLTVL.